What follows are 7 T cell receptor beta chains derived from one specimen sequenced in a study of cytomegalovirus exposure and HLA in healthy donors. It was with 60 Vbeta and 13 Jbeta primers that the PCR ran. Sequenced by immunoSEQ multiplex PCR; TCRdb stores in-frame clones only, minus some. The profile shows about 88,000 clones, approximately 90% of them singletons. Sequencing was performed on PBMCs. Receptor source: a young man in good health and CMV-seronegative.

This rearrangement joins TRBV25-1 to TRBJ1-2, with 11 bases that match TRBD1. From germline, CDR1 is MGHDK and CDR2 SYGVNS. V was clipped by 7 bases and J by 7 bases; unmatched bases: 8. This CDR3 spans 14 amino acids. The CDR3 coding sequence is TGTGCCAGCACCGGGACAGGGGGGAAGGGTGGCTACACCTTC. It is translated as CASTGTGGKGGYTF.

This clone appeared a few times. One end of the junction varies from germline; a read error may be responsible. The chain joins TRBV7-3 to TRBJ2-7; D remains ambiguous. In germline, CDR1 is SGHTA, CDR2 FQGTGA. The CDR3 is 13 amino acids. The CDR3 spells CASSPGPDREQYF. CDR3 DNA sequence: TGCGCCAGCAGCCCCGGTCCCGATCGCGAGCAGTACTTC. Using reference TRBV7-3 and TRBJ2-7 for the parts outside the CDR3, the full variable domain is GAGVSQTPSNKVTEKGKYVELRCDPISGHTALYWYRQSLGQGPEFLIYFQGTGAADDSGLPNDRFFAVRPEGSVSTLKIQRTERGDSAVYLCASSPGPDREQYFGPGTRLTVT.

This rearrangement joins TRBV28 to TRBJ2-2; 10 nucleotides agree with TRBD2. The trim removed 5 bases at V and 3 bases at J, leaving 3 bases unmatched. The CDR3 spans 15 residues. CDR1 and CDR2 (germline): MDHEN, SYDVKM. CDR3 residues: CASSPSGRDTGELFF. Written as DNA, the CDR3 is TGTGCCAGCAGTCCCAGCGGGAGGGACACCGGGGAGCTGTTTTTT. The full variable domain, in which reference TRBV28 and TRBJ2-2 provide the parts outside the CDR3, is DVKVTQSSRYLVKRTGEKVFLECVQDMDHENMFWYRQDPGLGLRLIYFSYDVKMKEKGDIPEGYSVSREKKERFSLILESASTNQTSMYLCASSPSGRDTGELFFGEGSRLTVL.

This rearrangement joins TRBV28 to TRBJ1-2; a weak D match, TRBD1 (5 bases). This CDR3 contains 14 residues. CDR1 MDHEN and CDR2 SYDVKM come from the germline V gene. Trimming removed 6 bases from V and 1 base from J, with 12 bases in between. Here the CDR3 DNA reads TGTGCCAGCAGGGGGGGTAGGGATAACTATGGCTACACCTTC. This encodes CASRGGRDNYGYTF.

The chain links TRBV6-6 to TRBJ2-3, with TRBD1 as a possible D gene (5 bases). This CDR3 region has 12 residues. The germline gives CDR1 MNHNY, CDR2 SVGAGI (reference sequence). V lost 8 bases and J 4 bases, leaving 10 bases between the germline ends. The CDR3 spells CASGGASDTQYF. The DNA of the CDR3 is TGTGCCAGCGGTGGGGCGTCAGATACGCAGTATTTT.

This clone was seen a handful of times. The chain couples TRBV5-1 to TRBJ1-6, with TRBD1 identical over 8 bases. V gave up 5 bases and J gave up 7 bases; unmatched junction bases: 5. The CDR3 loop spans 14 amino acids. The V gene's germline CDR1 is SGHRS and CDR2 YFSETQ. The CDR3 DNA sequence: TGCGCCAGCAGTCCAGGACAGGGAAATTCACCCCTCCACTTT. Encoded protein: CASSPGQGNSPLHF.

DNA for the CDR3: TGTGCCAGCAAGCGGAGGCGGGAAATCCACGAGCAGTACTTC. Translated: CASKRRREIHEQYF. The V gene is TRBV6-5, the J gene TRBJ2-7; TRBD2 is a possible D gene (6 bases). V gave up 7 bases and J gave up 5 bases, with 18 bases separating them. The CDR3 spans 14 residues. The germline V gene encodes CDR1 MNHEY and CDR2 SVGAGI.